This entry lists 8 T cell receptor beta chains sequenced from one sample in a study of identical twins (dated by TCRdb to the mid-2010s). Library method: 5' RACE. TCRdb names Illumina HiSeq 2000 as the instrument used. TCRdb handled the public reads itself, with Q25 trimming in fastp and clone calling in MiXCR, and kept productive beta chains. Records with the same CDR3 protein are collapsed into one entry carrying the most frequent genes and DNA. The sample table lists approximately 600,000 distinct CDR3 sequences, around 7.4% of them with a count of one. The ten most abundant clones make up about 1.5% of the sample. Another study also made use of these data, one on yellow fever vaccine responses in identical twins.

Sequencing was performed on PBMCs. The receptors derive from a woman between 18 and 29 years old in good health.

This chain joins TRBV10-3 and TRBJ2-1; 8 bases line up with TRBD1. The CDR3 consists of 17 residues. CDR1 is ENHRY, CDR2 SYGVKD, per germline. Trimming cost V 1 base and J 5 bases; bases outside gene matches: 10. CDR3 DNA: TGTGCCATCAGTGAGTTCGACCGGGACAGGTCCAACAATGAGCAGTTCTTC. This codes for CAISEFDRDRSNNEQFF.

The rearrangement joins TRBV11-2 to TRBJ1-1; tentatively, D is TRBD1 (5 bases). V shed 2 bases and J shed 2 bases, with 12 bases lying between them. This CDR3 is built from 15 residues. Germline V lookup: CDR1 SGHAT, CDR2 FQNNGV. The CDR3 loop reads CASSLRRGGNTEAFF. The CDR3 nucleotides are TGTGCCAGCAGCTTAAGGAGGGGAGGCAACACTGAAGCTTTCTTT.

The chain combines TRBV7-8 with TRBJ2-2, with 12 bases identical to TRBD1. Germline V lookup: CDR1 SGHVS, CDR2 FQNEAQ. With V trimmed by 5 bases and J by 3 bases, 10 bases remained unmatched. CDR3 length equals 18 residues. The CDR3 DNA reads as TGTGCCAGCAGCAGTCGGGGACAGGGGGCCGGGCACACCGGGGAGCTGTTTTTT. Translation: CASSSRGQGAGHTGELFF.

This chain links TRBV7-8 with TRBJ1-5; 9 bases are shared with TRBD1. The CDR3 has 16 residues. Losses at the gene ends were 2 bases for V and 5 bases for J; bases not matched to a gene: 7. The germline V gene has CDR1 SGHVS and CDR2 FQNEAQ. DNA for the CDR3: TGTGCCAGCAGCTTATTAGGGACAGGGTCGGATCAGCCCCAGCATTTT. Translating it yields CASSLLGTGSDQPQHF.

This clonotype was recorded many times. The CDR3, as DNA: TGTGCCAGCAGCGGGACTAGCCGAGAGACCCAGTACTTC. This translates into CASSGTSRETQYF. This chain uses TRBV11-2 with TRBJ2-5, with 9 bases lining up with TRBD2. V lost 5 bases to trimming and J lost 4 bases; unmatched junction nucleotides: 2. The CDR3 length is 13 residues. The germline CDR1 and CDR2 sequences are SGHAT and FQNNGV. The variable domain in full, completed from reference TRBV11-2 and TRBJ2-5, reads EAGVAQSPRYKIIEKRQSVAFWCNPISGHATLYWYQQILGQGPKLLIQFQNNGVVDDSQLPKDRFSAERLKGVDSTLKIQPAKLEDSAVYLCASSGTSRETQYFGPGTRLLVL.

V gene TRBV4-2 combines with J gene TRBJ2-2; 8 nucleotides agree with TRBD2. Germline-derived CDR1 and CDR2 are LGHNA and YNFKEQ. V was pared by 0 bases and J by 4 bases, with 7 bases of the junction left unmatched. The CDR3 is 17 residues long. CDR3 bases: TGTGCCAGCAGCCAAGAAGCGGGAGCCCGTGTCACCGGGGAGCTGTTTTTT. Residues: CASSQEAGARVTGELFF.

V and J are TRBV6-2 or TRBV6-3 and TRBJ2-4; a weak D match, TRBD2 (5 bases). V was pared by 6 bases and J by 2 bases, with 11 bases between. The CDR3 consists of 14 residues. In germline, CDR1 is MNHEY, CDR2 SVGEGT. The CDR3 DNA reads as TGTGCCAGCAGCAAAAGCGGCCCCAAAAACATTCAGTACTTC. As protein: CASSKSGPKNIQYF.

V and J are TRBV7-2 and TRBJ1-3; D might be TRBD1 (6 bases). Germline CDR1 is SGHTA and CDR2 is FQGNSA. This CDR3 is built from 16 residues. V gave up 6 bases and J gave up 0 bases, with 15 bases separating them. In nucleotides, the CDR3 is TGTGCCAGCAGGATAGGGGGGACCCACTCTGGAAACACCATATATTTT. Its translation: CASRIGGTHSGNTIYF.